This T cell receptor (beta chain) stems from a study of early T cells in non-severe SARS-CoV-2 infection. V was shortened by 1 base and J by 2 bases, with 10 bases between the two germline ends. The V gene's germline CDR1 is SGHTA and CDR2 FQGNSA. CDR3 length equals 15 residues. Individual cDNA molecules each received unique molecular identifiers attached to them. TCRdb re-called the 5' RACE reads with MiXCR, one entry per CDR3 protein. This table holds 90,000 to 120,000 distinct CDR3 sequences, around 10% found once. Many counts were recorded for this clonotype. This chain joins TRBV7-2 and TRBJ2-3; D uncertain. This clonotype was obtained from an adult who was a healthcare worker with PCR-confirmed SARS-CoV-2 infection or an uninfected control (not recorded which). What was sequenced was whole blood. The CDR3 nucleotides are TGTGCCAGCAGCTTAGTTCTACAGTACACAGATACGCAGTATTTT. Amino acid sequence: CASSLVLQYTDTQYF.